The text below deals with one T cell receptor (beta chain). The J segment lost 1 base and the V segment lost 3 bases, leaving 10 bases of the junction unmatched. The CDR3 runs to 17 residues. Per the germline V gene, CDR1 is SGHDT and CDR2 is YYEEEE. Clones were sequenced by immunoSEQ multiplex PCR, and TCRdb holds only the in-frame ones, with some missing. This sample has approximately 260,000 clones, with approximately 86% found just once. The sample comes from a study of blood T cell repertoires in COVID-19. Overall study context: Samples came from the United States, Italy and Spain, spanning acute and convalescent COVID-19. From T cells, B-cell-depleted T cells, or PBMCs came the material, which was cDNA or gDNA.

The rearrangement joins TRBV5-6 to TRBJ2-3; 8 bases match TRBD2. Sequenced sample: peripheral blood. The TCR originated in a man between 60 and 75 years old who had recovered from COVID-19. The CDR3, as DNA: TGTGCCAGCAGCTCCTACCTATCGCGGGGGGGCACAGATACGCAGTATTTT. Its translation: CASSSYLSRGGTDTQYF.